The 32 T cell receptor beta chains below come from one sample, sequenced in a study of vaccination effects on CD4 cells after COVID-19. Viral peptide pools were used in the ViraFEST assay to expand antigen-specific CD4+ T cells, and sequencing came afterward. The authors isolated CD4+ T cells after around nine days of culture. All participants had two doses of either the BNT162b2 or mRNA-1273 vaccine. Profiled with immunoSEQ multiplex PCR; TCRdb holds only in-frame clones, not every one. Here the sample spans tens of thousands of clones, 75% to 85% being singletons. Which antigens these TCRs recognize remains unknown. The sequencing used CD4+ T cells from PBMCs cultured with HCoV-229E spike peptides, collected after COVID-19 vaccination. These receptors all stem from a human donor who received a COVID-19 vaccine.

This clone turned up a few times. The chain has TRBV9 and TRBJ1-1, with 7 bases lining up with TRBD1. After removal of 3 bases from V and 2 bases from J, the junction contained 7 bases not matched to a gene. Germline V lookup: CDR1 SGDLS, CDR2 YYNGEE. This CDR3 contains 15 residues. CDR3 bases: TGTGCCAGCAGCGCAGACAGGGTTGGAAACACTGAAGCTTTCTTT. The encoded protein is CASSADRVGNTEAFF.

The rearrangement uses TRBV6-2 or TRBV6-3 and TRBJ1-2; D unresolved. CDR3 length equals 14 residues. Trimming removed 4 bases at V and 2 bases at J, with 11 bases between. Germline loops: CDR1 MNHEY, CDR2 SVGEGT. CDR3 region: CASSFFDENYGYTF. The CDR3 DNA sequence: TGTGCCAGCAGTTTCTTTGACGAGAACTATGGCTACACCTTC.

As DNA, the CDR3 is TGCAGCGTTGAAGATTCTAGTTTGGTAGAGACCCAGTACTTC. This encodes CSVEDSSLVETQYF. The genes are TRBV29-1 and TRBJ2-5; no clear D. V was trimmed by 0 bases and J by 4 bases, leaving 12 bases between them. Germline V CDR1 and CDR2: SQVTM, ANQGSEA. There are 14 residues in the CDR3.

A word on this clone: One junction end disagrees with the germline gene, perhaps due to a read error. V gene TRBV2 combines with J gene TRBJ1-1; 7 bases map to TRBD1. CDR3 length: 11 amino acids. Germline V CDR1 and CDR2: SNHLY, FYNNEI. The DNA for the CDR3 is TGTGCCAGCAGTGGGGACAGCCACCCGACCTTT. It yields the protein CASSGDSHPTF.

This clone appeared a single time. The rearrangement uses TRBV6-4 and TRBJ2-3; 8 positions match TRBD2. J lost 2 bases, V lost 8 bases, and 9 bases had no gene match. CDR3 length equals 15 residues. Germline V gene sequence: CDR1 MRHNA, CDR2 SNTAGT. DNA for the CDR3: TGTGCCAGCCGACCGCGGGGGGCCGACACAGATACGCAGTATTTT. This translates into CASRPRGADTDTQYF.

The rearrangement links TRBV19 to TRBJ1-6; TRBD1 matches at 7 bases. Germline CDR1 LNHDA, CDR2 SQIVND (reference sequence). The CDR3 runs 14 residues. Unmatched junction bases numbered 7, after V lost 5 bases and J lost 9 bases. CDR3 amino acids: CASSVTDRASPLHF. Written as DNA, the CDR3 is TGTGCCAGTAGTGTTACCGACAGGGCTTCACCCCTCCACTTT.

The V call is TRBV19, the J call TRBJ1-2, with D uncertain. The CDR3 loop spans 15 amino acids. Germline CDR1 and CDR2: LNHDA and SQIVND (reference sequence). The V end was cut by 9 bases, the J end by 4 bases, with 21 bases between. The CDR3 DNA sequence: TGTGCCAGCCAGGACGGAGACACTACTCTCTATGGCTACACCTTC. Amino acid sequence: CASQDGDTTLYGYTF. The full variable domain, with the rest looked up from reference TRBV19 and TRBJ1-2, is DGGITQSPKYLFRKEGQNVTLSCEQNLNHDAMYWYRQDPGQGLRLIYYSQIVNDFQKGDIAEGYSVSREKKESFPLTVTSAQKNPTAFYLCASQDGDTTLYGYTFGSGTRLTVV.

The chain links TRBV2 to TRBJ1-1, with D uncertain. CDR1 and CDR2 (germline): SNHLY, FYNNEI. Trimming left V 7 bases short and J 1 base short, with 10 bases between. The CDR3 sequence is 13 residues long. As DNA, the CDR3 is TGTGCCAGCAAGAGGCCAGCGAACACTGAAGCTTTCTTT. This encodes CASKRPANTEAFF.

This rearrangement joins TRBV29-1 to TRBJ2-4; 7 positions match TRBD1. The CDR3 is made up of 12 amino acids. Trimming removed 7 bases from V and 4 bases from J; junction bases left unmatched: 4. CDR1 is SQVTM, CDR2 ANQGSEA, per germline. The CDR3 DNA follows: TGCAGCGCCGGGACAGAAAAAAACATTCAGTACTTC. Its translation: CSAGTEKNIQYF. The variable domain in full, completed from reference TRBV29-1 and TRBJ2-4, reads SAVISQKPSRDICQRGTSLTIQCQVDSQVTMMFWYRQQPGQSLTLIATANQGSEATYESGFVIDKFPISRPNLTFSTLTVSNMSPEDSSIYLCSAGTEKNIQYFGAGTRLSVL.

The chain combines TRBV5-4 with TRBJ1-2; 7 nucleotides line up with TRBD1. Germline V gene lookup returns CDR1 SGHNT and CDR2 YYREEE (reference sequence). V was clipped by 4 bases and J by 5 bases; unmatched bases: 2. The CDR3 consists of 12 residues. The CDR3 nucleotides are TGTGCCAGCAGCCGGGACAGTTATGGCTACACCTTC. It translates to CASSRDSYGYTF.

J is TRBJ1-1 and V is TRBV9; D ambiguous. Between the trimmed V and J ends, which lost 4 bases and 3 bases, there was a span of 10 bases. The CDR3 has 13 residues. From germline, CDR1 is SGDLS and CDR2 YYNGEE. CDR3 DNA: TGTGCCAGCAGCACCCGAAGGGACACTGAAGCTTTCTTT. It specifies CASSTRRDTEAFF. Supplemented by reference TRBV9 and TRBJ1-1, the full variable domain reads DSGVTQTPKHLITATGQRVTLRCSPRSGDLSVYWYQQSLDQGLQFLIQYYNGEERAKGNILERFSAQQFPDLHSELNLSSLELGDSALYFCASSTRRDTEAFFGQGTRLTVV.

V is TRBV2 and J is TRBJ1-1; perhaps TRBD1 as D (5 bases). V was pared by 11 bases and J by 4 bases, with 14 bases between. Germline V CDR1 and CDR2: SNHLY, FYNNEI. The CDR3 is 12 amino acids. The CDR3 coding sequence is TGTGCCGGCCGGGGGGGGGTCACTGAAGCTTTCTTT. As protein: CAGRGGVTEAFF.

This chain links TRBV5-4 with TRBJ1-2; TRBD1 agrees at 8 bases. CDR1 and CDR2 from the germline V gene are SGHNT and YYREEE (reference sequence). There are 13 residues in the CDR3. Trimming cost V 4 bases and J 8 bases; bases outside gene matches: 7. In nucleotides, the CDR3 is TGTGCCAGCAGCCAGACAGGGGTGGGGGGCTACACCTTC. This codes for CASSQTGVGGYTF.

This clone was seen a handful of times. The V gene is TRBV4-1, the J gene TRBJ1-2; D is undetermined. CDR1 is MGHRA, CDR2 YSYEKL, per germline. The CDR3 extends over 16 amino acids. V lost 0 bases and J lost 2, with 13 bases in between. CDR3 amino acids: CASSQDPNKENYGYTF. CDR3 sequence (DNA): TGCGCCAGCAGCCAAGATCCAAACAAGGAAAACTATGGCTACACCTTC.

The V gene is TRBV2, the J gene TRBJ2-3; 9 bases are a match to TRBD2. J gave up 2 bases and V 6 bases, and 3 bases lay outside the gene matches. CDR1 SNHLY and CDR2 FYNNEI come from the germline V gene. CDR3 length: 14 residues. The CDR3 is CASRRGGITDTQYF. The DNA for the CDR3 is TGTGCCAGCAGGCGGGGGGGAATCACAGATACGCAGTATTTT.

CDR3 protein: CATSDRQGPRSWTGELFF. CDR3 DNA: TGTGCCACCAGTGATCGGCAGGGGCCGCGATCCTGGACCGGGGAGCTGTTTTTT. This sequence joins TRBV24-1 and TRBJ2-2, with a weak D call TRBD1 (6 bases). This CDR3 spans 18 amino acids. V lost 3 bases and J 5 bases, leaving 21 bases between the germline ends. Germline values: CDR1 KGHDR, CDR2 SFDVKD.

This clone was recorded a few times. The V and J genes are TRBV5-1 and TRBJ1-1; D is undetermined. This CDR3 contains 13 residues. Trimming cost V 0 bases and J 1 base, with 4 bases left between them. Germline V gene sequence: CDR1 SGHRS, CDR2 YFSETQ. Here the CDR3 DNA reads TGCGCCAGCAGCTTGGCCCAGAACACTGAAGCTTTCTTT. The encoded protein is CASSLAQNTEAFF.

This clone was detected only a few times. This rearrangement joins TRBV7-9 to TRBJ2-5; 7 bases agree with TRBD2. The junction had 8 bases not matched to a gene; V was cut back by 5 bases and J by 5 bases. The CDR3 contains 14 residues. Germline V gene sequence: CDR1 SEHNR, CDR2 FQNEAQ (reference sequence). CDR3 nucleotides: TGTGCCAGCAGCCCGAGCGGGGTGGGGGAGACCCAGTACTTC. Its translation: CASSPSGVGETQYF. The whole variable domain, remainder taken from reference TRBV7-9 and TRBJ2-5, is DTGVSQNPRHKITKRGQNVTFRCDPISEHNRLYWYRQTLGQGPEFLTYFQNEAQLEKSRLLSDRFSAERPKGSFSTLEIQRTEQGDSAMYLCASSPSGVGETQYFGPGTRLLVL.

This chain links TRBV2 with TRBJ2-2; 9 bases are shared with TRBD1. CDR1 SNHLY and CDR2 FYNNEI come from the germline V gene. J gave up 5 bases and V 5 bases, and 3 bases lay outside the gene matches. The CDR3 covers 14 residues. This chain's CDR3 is CASSPQGATGELFF. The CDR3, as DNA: TGTGCCAGCAGTCCACAGGGGGCGACCGGGGAGCTGTTTTTT.

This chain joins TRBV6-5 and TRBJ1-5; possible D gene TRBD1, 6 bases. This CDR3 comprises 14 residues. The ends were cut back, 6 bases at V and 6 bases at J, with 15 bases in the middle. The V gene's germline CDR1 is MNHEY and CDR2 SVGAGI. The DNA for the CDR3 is TGTGCCAGCAGGGATACAGGGATGGGTCAGCCCCAGCATTTT. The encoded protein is CASRDTGMGQPQHF.

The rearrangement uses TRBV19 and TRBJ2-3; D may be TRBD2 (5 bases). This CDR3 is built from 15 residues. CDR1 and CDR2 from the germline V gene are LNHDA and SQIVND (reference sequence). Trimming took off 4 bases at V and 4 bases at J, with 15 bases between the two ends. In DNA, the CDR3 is TGTGCCAGTAGTAGCTGGGGAGTCCAACCAGATACGCAGTATTTT. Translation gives CASSSWGVQPDTQYF.

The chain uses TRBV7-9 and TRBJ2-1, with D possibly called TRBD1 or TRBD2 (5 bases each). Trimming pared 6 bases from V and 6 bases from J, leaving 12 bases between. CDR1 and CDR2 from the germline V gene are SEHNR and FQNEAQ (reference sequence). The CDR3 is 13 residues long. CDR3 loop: CASSPYGGNEQFF. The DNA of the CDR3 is TGTGCCAGCAGTCCGTATGGGGGCAATGAGCAGTTCTTC.

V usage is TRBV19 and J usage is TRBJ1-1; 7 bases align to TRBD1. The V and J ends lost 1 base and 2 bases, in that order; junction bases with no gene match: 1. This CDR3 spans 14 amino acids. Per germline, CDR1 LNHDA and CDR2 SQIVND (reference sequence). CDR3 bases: TGTGCCAGTAGTATAGGAGGGGGCAACACTGAAGCTTTCTTT. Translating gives CASSIGGGNTEAFF.

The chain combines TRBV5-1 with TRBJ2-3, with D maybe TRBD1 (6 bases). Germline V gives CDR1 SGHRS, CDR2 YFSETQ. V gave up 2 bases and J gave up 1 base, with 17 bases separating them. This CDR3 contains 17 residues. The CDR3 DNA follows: TGCGCCAGCAGCTTTCTAACTGGGGGCCCCGGCACAGATACGCAGTATTTT. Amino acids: CASSFLTGGPGTDTQYF.

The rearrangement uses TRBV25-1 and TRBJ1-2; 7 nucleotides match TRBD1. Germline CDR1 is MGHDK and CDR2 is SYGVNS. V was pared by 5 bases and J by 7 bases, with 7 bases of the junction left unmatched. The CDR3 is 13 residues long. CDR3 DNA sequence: TGTGCCAGCAGTTCCGACAGGGCTGGTGGCTACACCTTC. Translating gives CASSSDRAGGYTF.

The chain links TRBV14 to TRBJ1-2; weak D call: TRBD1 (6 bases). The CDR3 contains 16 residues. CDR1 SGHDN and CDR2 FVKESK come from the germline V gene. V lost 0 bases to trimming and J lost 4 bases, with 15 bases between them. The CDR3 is CASSQDRGQGPYGYTF. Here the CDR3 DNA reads TGTGCCAGCAGCCAAGATCGGGGGCAGGGCCCCTATGGCTACACCTTC.

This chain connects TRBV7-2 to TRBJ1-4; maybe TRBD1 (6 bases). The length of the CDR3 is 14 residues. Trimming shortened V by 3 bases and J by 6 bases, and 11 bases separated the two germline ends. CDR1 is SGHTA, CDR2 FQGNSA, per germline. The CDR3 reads CASSFTGLDEKLFF. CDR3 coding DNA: TGTGCCAGCAGCTTTACAGGGTTAGATGAAAAACTGTTTTTT.

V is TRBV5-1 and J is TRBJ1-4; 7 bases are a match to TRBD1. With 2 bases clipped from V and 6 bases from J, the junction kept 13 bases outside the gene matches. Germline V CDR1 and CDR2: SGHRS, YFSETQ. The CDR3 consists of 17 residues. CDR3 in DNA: TGCGCCAGCAGCTTATTTTATGGGGGAGACAGGGATGAAAAACTGTTTTTT. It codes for CASSLFYGGDRDEKLFF.

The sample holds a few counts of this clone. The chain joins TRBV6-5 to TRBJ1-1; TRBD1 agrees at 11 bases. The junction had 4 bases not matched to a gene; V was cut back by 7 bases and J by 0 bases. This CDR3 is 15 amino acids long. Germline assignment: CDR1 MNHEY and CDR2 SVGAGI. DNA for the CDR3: TGTGCCAGCACCGGGACAGGGGGACTGAACACTGAAGCTTTCTTT. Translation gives CASTGTGGLNTEAFF.

CDR3 DNA: TGTGCCAGCACTCCAACCCGGGACCCCAGAGAGACCCAGTACTTC. It encodes CASTPTRDPRETQYF. The V gene is TRBV2, the J gene TRBJ2-5; either TRBD1 or TRBD2 may fit D (5 bases each). V shed 7 bases and J shed 4 bases, with 19 bases lying between them. The CDR3 is 15 amino acids. In germline, CDR1 is SNHLY, CDR2 FYNNEI.

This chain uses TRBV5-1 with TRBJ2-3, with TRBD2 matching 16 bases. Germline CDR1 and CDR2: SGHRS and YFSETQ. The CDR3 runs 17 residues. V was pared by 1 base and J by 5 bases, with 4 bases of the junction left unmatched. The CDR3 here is CASSLPGTSGGVDTQYF. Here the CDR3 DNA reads TGCGCCAGCAGCTTGCCCGGGACTAGCGGGGGGGTAGATACGCAGTATTTT.

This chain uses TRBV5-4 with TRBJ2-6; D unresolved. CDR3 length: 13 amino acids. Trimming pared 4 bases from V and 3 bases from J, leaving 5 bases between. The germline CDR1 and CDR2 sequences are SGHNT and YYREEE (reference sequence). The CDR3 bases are TGTGCCAGCAGCCTCAGTGGGGCCAACGTCCTGACTTTC. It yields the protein CASSLSGANVLTF.